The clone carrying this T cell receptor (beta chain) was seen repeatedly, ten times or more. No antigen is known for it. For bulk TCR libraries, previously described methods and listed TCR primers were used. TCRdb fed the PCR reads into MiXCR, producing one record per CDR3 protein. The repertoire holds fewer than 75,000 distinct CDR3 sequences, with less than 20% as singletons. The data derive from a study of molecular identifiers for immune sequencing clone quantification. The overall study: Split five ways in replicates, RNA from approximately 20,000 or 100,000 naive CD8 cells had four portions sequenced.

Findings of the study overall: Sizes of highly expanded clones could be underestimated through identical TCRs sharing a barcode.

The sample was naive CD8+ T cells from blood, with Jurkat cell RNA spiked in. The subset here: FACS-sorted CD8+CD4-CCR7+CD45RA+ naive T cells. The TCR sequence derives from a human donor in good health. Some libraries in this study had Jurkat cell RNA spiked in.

CDR3: CASSLSTSGTTYEQYF. DNA for the CDR3: TGTGCCAGCAGCTTATCGACTAGCGGGACAACCTACGAGCAGTACTTC. The chain is built from TRBV7-6 and TRBJ2-7; 11 positions agree with TRBD2. CDR3 length: 16 amino acids. Germline trimming cut 2 bases from V and 2 bases from J; bases unmatched to any gene: 5. Looked up from germline, CDR1 is SGHVS and CDR2 is FNYEAQ.